This T cell receptor beta chain was captured in a study of vaccination effects on CD4 cells after COVID-19. Some clones are missing from TCRdb's copy, which holds only in-frame ones; the method was immunoSEQ multiplex PCR. Seen here are 20,000 to 30,000 clones, roughly three quarters observed once, and the top ten hold about 15%. Trimming left V 5 bases short and J 2 bases short, with 12 bases between. Germline-derived CDR1 and CDR2 are SGHTA and FQGNSA. This CDR3 has 14 amino acids. For this clone: The antigen remains unidentified.

Viral peptide pool expansion of antigen-specific CD4+ T cells preceded sequencing in the ViraFEST assay. It was after nine to ten days of culture that CD4+ T cells were isolated. It was between March and December 2020 that the person had a SARS-CoV-2 infection confirmed by PCR. This chain joins TRBV7-2 and TRBJ1-1; D remains ambiguous. This receptor was taken from a human donor who had a prior SARS-CoV-2 infection. The material sequenced was CD4+ T cells from PBMCs cultured with SARS-CoV-2 spike peptides, taken before COVID-19 vaccination. CDR3 nucleotide sequence: TGTGCCAGCAGCCCCGGAGCGGCAAACACTGAAGCTTTCTTT. Translated: CASSPGAANTEAFF.